Listed below are T cell receptor beta chains from one sample, sequenced in a study of metastatic and nonmetastatic thyroid tumors. TCRdb reprocessed the PCR reads via MiXCR. The sample lists tens of thousands of clones, roughly 15% occurring once. Sequencing was done on a sample of blood. These receptors were taken from a male donor with papillary thyroid cancer or a benign thyroid nodule (not recorded which). Some clones in this sample may be carry-over from other donors' samples. The CDR3 runs from the conserved cysteine through the conserved F or W. The D gene is left open where the match is weak. Size tells how often a clone was seen (once, few, many) or the class of an expanded clone, and some rows leave it out.

D,J,size,V,length,DNA,CDR3
TRBD1,TRBJ2-1,few,TRBV6-5,17,TGTGCCAGCAGTACGTCCCCCGGGACAGGGGTATTGAGTGAGCAGTTCTTC,CASSTSPGTGVLSEQFF
-,TRBJ1-2,medium-sized,TRBV7-9,13,TGTGCCAGCAGCTCGGACAACCTCTATGGCTACACCTTC,CASSSDNLYGYTF
-,TRBJ1-1,many,TRBV5-1,14,TGCGCCAGCAGCTTGGTGGGACAGAACACTGAAGCTTTCTTT,CASSLVGQNTEAFF
-,TRBJ2-2,-,TRBV20-1,12,TGCAGTGCTAGAGATCAAACCGGGGAGCTGTTTTTT,CSARDQTGELFF
TRBD2,TRBJ2-7,many,TRBV28,14,TGTGCCAGCAGTTTAGGGACTAGCAGATACGAGCAGTACTTC,CASSLGTSRYEQYF
-,TRBJ1-2,medium-sized,TRBV7-3,13,TGTGCCAGCAGCCCGGGGGGGGCCTATGGCTACACCTTC,CASSPGGAYGYTF
-,TRBJ1-1,many,TRBV19,16,TGTGCCAGTACTGCCTGGGGCGCCGGTTTGGGCACTGAAGCTTTCTTT,CASTAWGAGLGTEAFF
TRBD1,TRBJ2-1,many,TRBV9,15,TGTGCCAGCAGCGTAGGCCCAGGGGGCTACAATGAGCAGTTCTTC,CASSVGPGGYNEQFF
-,TRBJ2-1,medium-sized,TRBV6-1,17,TGTGCCAGCAGTGAATCAGATGGGGGGGCTCTCTACAATGAGCAGTTCTTC,CASSESDGGALYNEQFF
-,TRBJ1-5,many,TRBV19,14,TGTGCCAGTTCGGGGGCGCGGAGCAATCAGCCCCAGCATTTT,CASSGARSNQPQHF
-,TRBJ2-2,many,TRBV3-1,11,TGTGCCAGCACCCTCATGAGGGAGCTGTTTTTT,CASTLMRELFF